The clone carrying this T cell receptor (beta chain) has a single count. The antigen is undetermined. This CDR3 is also generated by other DNA sequences in the sample. The data originate from a study of T cells in localized non-small cell lung cancer. Points from the study as a whole: Within adjacent lung there appeared a median around 55 of the top 100 tumor clones. Elevated blood T cell density was associated with longer overall survival.

Some clones are missing from TCRdb's copy, which holds only in-frame ones; the method was immunoSEQ multiplex PCR. The sample lists 40,000 to 65,000 clones, around 80% occurring once. The sequence derives from a man aged 35-69 years with stage III lung adenocarcinoma. Sequencing was performed on peripheral blood mononuclear cells, taken before any cancer treatment.

The CDR3 sequence is CASSLQGYGYTF. In DNA form, the CDR3 reads TGTGCCAGCAGTTTACAGGGCTATGGCTACACCTTC. The genes are TRBV27 and TRBJ1-2; a weak D match, TRBD1 (5 bases). V lost 2 bases, J lost 4 bases, and 5 bases lay in between. This CDR3 has 12 residues. Germline lookup yields CDR1 MNHEY and CDR2 SMNVEV (reference sequence).